This T cell receptor (beta chain) was captured by sequencing in a study of blood T cell repertoires in COVID-19. Whole-study context: Spain, Italy and the United States supplied samples that represented acute and convalescent COVID-19. PBMCs, B-cell-depleted T cells, or T cells were the source of the cDNA or gDNA that made up the material.

Per the study methods: Estimation of nucleated cell counts was performed using reference gene primer amplification. Data came from immunoSEQ multiplex PCR; TCRdb stores just in-frame clones and leaves some out. V and J calls and clone size are copied from that table; D and trimming were computed from the DNA. Here the sample spans under 200,000 clones, roughly 90% being singletons. This clone was picked up a small number of times. The TCR comes from a man aged 18 to 30 with active or convalescent COVID-19. The sequenced material came from peripheral blood.

The CDR3 coding sequence is TGTGCCAGCAGTATATCTCCCGGGGAGCTGTTTTTT. Its protein is CASSISPGELFF. This sequence joins TRBV6-6 and TRBJ2-2; D gene unclear. This CDR3 contains 12 residues. Germline values: CDR1 MNHNY, CDR2 SVGAGI (reference sequence). V lost 5 bases, J lost 6 bases, and 7 bases lay in between.